This TCR beta chain was sequenced during a study of tumor-infiltrating lymphocytes in primary liver carcinoma. Whole-study context: The patient population consisted of men and women between 30 and 69 years of age. Study findings and constraints: Bulk unsorted material prevented CD4+ and CD8+ repertoire comparison.

Germline V CDR1 and CDR2: MNHEY, SVGAGI. CDR3 length: 14 residues. V was pared by 4 bases and J by 6 bases, with 12 bases between. TCR beta cDNA was prepared out of 500 ng total RNA by means of a constant-region primer. Modified slightly, ARM-PCR produced TCR beta libraries over three nested multiplex PCR rounds. The opening two PCR rounds, about 10 cycles each, paired TRBV1-TRBV30 forward primers with a C-beta reverse primer. TCRdb redid the calling of the multiplex PCR reads with MiXCR, one entry per CDR3 protein. The sample has 330,000 or so distinct CDR3 sequences, less than 65% seen once; the top ten hold about 6.1%. Comments on this clonotype: The target antigen is unknown.

RNA was extracted from whole blood without cell sorting, alongside germline DNA. The chain combines TRBV6-5 with TRBJ1-4, with D possibly being TRBD1 (5 bases). Sequenced sample: peripheral blood. The sequence was obtained from a man aged 40-50 years with primary liver carcinoma and hepatitis B virus infection. CDR3 loop: CASSLGVFYEKLFF. CDR3 nucleotide sequence: TGTGCCAGCAGTTTAGGGGTTTTTTATGAAAAACTGTTTTTT.